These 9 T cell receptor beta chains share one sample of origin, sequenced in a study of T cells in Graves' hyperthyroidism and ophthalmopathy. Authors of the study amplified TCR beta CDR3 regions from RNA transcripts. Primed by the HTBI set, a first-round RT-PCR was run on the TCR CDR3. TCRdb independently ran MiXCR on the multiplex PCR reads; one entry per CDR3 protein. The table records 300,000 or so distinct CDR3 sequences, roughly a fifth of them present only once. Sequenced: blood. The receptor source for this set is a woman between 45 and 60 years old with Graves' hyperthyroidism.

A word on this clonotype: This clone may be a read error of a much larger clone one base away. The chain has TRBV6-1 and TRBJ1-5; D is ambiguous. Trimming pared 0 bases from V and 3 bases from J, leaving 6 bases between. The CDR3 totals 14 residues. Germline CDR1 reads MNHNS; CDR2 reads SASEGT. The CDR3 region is CASSEAGDNQPQHF. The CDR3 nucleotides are TGTGCCAGCAGTGAAGCTGGGGACAATCAGCCCCAGCATTTT.

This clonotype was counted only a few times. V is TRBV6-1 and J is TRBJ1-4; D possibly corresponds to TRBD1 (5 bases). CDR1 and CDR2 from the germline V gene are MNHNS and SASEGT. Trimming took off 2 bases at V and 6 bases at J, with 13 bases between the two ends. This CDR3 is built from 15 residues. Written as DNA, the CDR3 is TGTGCCAGCAGTGAATACATTTCCAGGGATGAAAAACTGTTTTTT. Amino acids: CASSEYISRDEKLFF.

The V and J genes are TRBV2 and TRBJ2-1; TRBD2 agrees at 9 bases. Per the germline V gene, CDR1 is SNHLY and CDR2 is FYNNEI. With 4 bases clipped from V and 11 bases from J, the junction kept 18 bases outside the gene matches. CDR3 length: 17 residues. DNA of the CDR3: TGTGCCAGCAGTGCCCACCCCGGACCCTCGACTAGCGGTAAGCAGTTCTTC. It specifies CASSAHPGPSTSGKQFF. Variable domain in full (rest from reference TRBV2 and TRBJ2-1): EPEVTQTPSHQVTQMGQEVILRCVPISNHLYFYWYRQILGQKVEFLVSFYNNEISEKSEIFDDQFSVERPDGSNFTLKIRSTKLEDSAMYFCASSAHPGPSTSGKQFFGPGTRLTVL.

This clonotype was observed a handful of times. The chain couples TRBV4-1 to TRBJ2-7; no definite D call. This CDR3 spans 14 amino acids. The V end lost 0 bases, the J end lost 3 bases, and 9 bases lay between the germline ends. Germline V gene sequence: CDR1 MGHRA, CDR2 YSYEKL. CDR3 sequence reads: CASSQETQSYEQYF. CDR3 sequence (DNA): TGCGCCAGCAGCCAAGAGACGCAGAGCTACGAGCAGTACTTC.

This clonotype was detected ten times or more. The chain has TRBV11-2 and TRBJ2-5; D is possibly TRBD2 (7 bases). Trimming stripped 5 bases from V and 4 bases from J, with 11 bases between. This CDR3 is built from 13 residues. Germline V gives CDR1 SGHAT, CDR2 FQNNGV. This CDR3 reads CASSRGAGETQYF. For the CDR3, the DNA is TGTGCCAGCAGCCGGGGGGCCGGAGAGACCCAGTACTTC.

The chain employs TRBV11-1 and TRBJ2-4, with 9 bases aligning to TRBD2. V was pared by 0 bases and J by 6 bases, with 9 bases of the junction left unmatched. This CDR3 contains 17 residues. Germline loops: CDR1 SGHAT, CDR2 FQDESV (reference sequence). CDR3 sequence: CASSLAGLAGSRNIQYF. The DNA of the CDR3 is TGTGCCAGCAGCTTAGCAGGCCTAGCGGGATCCAGAAACATTCAGTACTTC.

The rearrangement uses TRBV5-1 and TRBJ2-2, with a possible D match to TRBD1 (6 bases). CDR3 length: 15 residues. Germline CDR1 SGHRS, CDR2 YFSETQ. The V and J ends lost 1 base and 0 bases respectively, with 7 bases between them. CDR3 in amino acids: CASSLRTANTGELFF. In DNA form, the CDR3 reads TGCGCCAGCAGCTTGAGGACAGCGAACACCGGGGAGCTGTTTTTT.

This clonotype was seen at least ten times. DNA for the CDR3: TGTGCCAGCACCCGGGGAGTCCAAGAGACCCAGTACTTC. Translating gives CASTRGVQETQYF. The chain uses TRBV3-1 and TRBJ2-5; weak D call: TRBD2 (5 bases). The V gene's germline CDR1 is LGHDT and CDR2 YNNKEL (reference sequence). CDR3 size: 13 residues. The V end lost 7 bases, the J end lost 1 base, and 10 bases lay between the germline ends.

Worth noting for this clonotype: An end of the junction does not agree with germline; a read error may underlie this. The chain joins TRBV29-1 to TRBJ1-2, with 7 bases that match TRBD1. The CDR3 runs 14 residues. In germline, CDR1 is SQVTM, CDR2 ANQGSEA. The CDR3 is CSVLQGVHNYGSTF. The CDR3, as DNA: TGCAGCGTCCTTCAGGGGGTCCATAACTATGGCTCCACCTTC.